This T cell receptor (beta chain) was retrieved from a study of blood T cell repertoires in COVID-19. Study context: Samples representing acute and convalescent COVID-19 were sourced from the United States, Italy and Spain.

Clinical histories supplied by participants themselves formed the basis of cohort assignment. The junction had 4 bases not matched to a gene; V was cut back by 3 bases and J by 3 bases. The CDR3 sequence is 15 residues long. Germline CDR1 SGDLS, CDR2 YYNGEE. The table came from immunoSEQ multiplex PCR; TCRdb's copy has only in-frame clones and leaves some out. Here the sample spans approximately 250,000 clones, 75% to 90% being singletons. The sequence came from a woman in her 30s with acute COVID-19. The chain combines TRBV9 with TRBJ2-2, with 8 bases aligning to TRBD2. Sequencing was carried out using PBMCs or T cells enriched from blood (not recorded which). For the CDR3, the DNA is TGTGCCAGCAGCGAAAGCGGGAGTGACACCGGGGAGCTGTTTTTT. Protein sequence: CASSESGSDTGELFF.